This is a list of T cell receptor beta chains from one sample in a study of T cell changes during pregnancy in multiple sclerosis. The protocol was immunoSEQ multiplex PCR, while the TCRdb copy is restricted to in-frame clones and leaves out a portion. This sample carries fewer than 55,000 clones, around 90% of them seen once, and the ten largest clones take 5.9%. Sequencing was performed on CD8+ T cells from peripheral blood mononuclear cells, taken after pregnancy. The receptor source for this set is a female donor in good health, enrolled as a control in a pregnancy study. Each CDR3 is given with its conserved first and last residue. D genes are given only for firm matches.

V gene: TRBV6-4
J gene: TRBJ1-2
D gene: -
CDR3 protein: CASSGQAGYGYTF

V gene: TRBV18
J gene: TRBJ1-2
D gene: TRBD1
CDR3 protein: CASSPQGRQGYYGYTF

V gene: TRBV27
J gene: TRBJ2-7
D gene: TRBD2
CDR3 protein: CASAQLAGGREQYF

V gene: TRBV6-4
J gene: TRBJ2-3
D gene: TRBD2
CDR3 protein: CASRNPSGGGRQVTDTQYF

V gene: TRBV7-9
J gene: TRBJ2-2
D gene: TRBD2
CDR3 protein: CASSLIAGANTGELFF

V gene: TRBV4-3
J gene: TRBJ1-6
D gene: TRBD1
CDR3 protein: CASSPRQGIYSPLHF

V gene: TRBV4-3
J gene: TRBJ2-1
D gene: TRBD1
CDR3 protein: CASSGQGVHEQFF

V gene: TRBV6-5
J gene: TRBJ1-5
D gene: -
CDR3 protein: CASRAGFNQPQHF

V gene: TRBV7-7
J gene: TRBJ2-5
D gene: -
CDR3 protein: CASSLGQLRYQETQYF

V gene: TRBV28
J gene: TRBJ2-7
D gene: -
CDR3 protein: CASSPAYEQYF

V gene: TRBV7-9
J gene: TRBJ2-7
D gene: TRBD2
CDR3 protein: CASSLAGGGKPYEQYF

V gene: TRBV6-5
J gene: TRBJ1-2
D gene: -
CDR3 protein: CASSYAADNADGYTF

V gene: TRBV2
J gene: TRBJ1-1
D gene: TRBD1
CDR3 protein: CAINSGTGGRSAFF

V gene: TRBV5-5
J gene: TRBJ2-7
D gene: TRBD2
CDR3 protein: CASSLEIAGSYEQYF

V gene: TRBV7-8
J gene: TRBJ2-2
D gene: -
CDR3 protein: CASSFWSIGGRGTGELFF

V gene: TRBV7-3
J gene: TRBJ1-1
D gene: -
CDR3 protein: CASSLGDSKYTEAFF

V gene: TRBV29-1
J gene: TRBJ2-2
D gene: TRBD1
CDR3 protein: CSVALTGEVSGELFF

V gene: TRBV2
J gene: TRBJ1-1
D gene: -
CDR3 protein: CASYRPAGENTEAFF

V gene: TRBV19
J gene: TRBJ1-1
D gene: -
CDR3 protein: CASQARAGVNTEAFF

V gene: TRBV7-9
J gene: TRBJ1-2
D gene: -
CDR3 protein: CASSSSQGISNYGYTF

V gene: TRBV18
J gene: TRBJ2-7
D gene: TRBD1
CDR3 protein: CASSPPFTGDEQYF

V gene: TRBV4-3
J gene: TRBJ1-1
D gene: TRBD1
CDR3 protein: CASSHDREHTEAFF

V gene: TRBV5-4
J gene: TRBJ2-2
D gene: -
CDR3 protein: CTYLGGDSNTGELFF

V gene: TRBV6-4
J gene: TRBJ1-2
D gene: -
CDR3 protein: CASRGPGVGYTF

V gene: TRBV12-5
J gene: TRBJ2-2
D gene: TRBD1
CDR3 protein: CASGLGTEINTGELFF

V gene: TRBV18
J gene: TRBJ2-1
D gene: TRBD1
CDR3 protein: CASSLTGGYNEQFF

V gene: TRBV5-1
J gene: TRBJ2-7
D gene: -
CDR3 protein: CASSSKEGLSGYEQYF

V gene: TRBV11-1
J gene: TRBJ2-1
D gene: -
CDR3 protein: CASSWATGYEQFF

V gene: TRBV7-9
J gene: TRBJ2-7
D gene: -
CDR3 protein: CASSPTGYEQYF

V gene: TRBV5-1
J gene: TRBJ2-3
D gene: -
CDR3 protein: CASSSPTRDTQYF

V gene: TRBV13
J gene: TRBJ2-5
D gene: -
CDR3 protein: CASSLNRQETQYF

V gene: TRBV14
J gene: TRBJ1-1
D gene: -
CDR3 protein: CASSQVRGGKAEAFF

V gene: TRBV7-2
J gene: TRBJ2-3
D gene: TRBD2
CDR3 protein: CASSLSGSGGYTDTQYF

V gene: TRBV7-9
J gene: TRBJ1-1
D gene: -
CDR3 protein: CASSLGANTEAFF

V gene: TRBV27
J gene: TRBJ1-2
D gene: -
CDR3 protein: CASTTAPNYGYTF

V gene: TRBV4-3
J gene: TRBJ1-1
D gene: -
CDR3 protein: CASSDGGAGMNTEAFF

V gene: TRBV6-6
J gene: TRBJ2-7
D gene: TRBD1
CDR3 protein: CASSNIDRASHYEQYF

V gene: TRBV10-3
J gene: TRBJ1-2
D gene: -
CDR3 protein: CAISDDPRGGNYGYTF

V gene: TRBV7-2
J gene: TRBJ2-7
D gene: TRBD1
CDR3 protein: CASSIWDSGEQYF

V gene: TRBV4-3
J gene: TRBJ2-2
D gene: -
CDR3 protein: CASSQAARRELFF